The 25 T cell receptor beta chains reported below all come from one sample, sequenced in a study of T cells in Graves' hyperthyroidism and ophthalmopathy. There were TCR beta CDR3 regions amplified from RNA transcripts. A first-round RT-PCR of the TCR CDR3 used the HTBI primer set. From the multiplex PCR reads, TCRdb called clonotypes with MiXCR, one entry per CDR3 protein. The sample has around 610,000 distinct CDR3 sequences, roughly 14% seen once. The sample comprised blood. These receptors all come from a woman aged 40 to 50 with Graves' ophthalmopathy.

Concerning this clonotype itself: An end of the junction differs from the germline gene, which may be a read error. The chain employs TRBV2 and TRBJ2-7, with 9 nucleotides matching TRBD1. There are 12 residues in the CDR3. From germline, CDR1 is SNHLY and CDR2 FYNNEI. The CDR3 region is CASGPGGRTGVF. The CDR3 nucleotides read TGTGCCAGCGGACCTGGGGGGCGGACAGGGGTCTTC. The full variable domain, rest sourced from reference TRBV2 and TRBJ2-7, is EPEVTQTPSHQVTQMGQEVILRCVPISNHLYFYWYRQILGQKVEFLVSFYNNEISEKSEIFDDQFSVERPDGSNFTLKIRSTKLEDSAMYFCASGPGGRTGVFGPGTRLTVT.

The chain recombines TRBV6-2 or TRBV6-3 with TRBJ1-5, with 7 nucleotides matching TRBD1. This CDR3 region has 14 residues. Germline V gene data show CDR1 as MNHEY and CDR2 as SVGEGT. The ends lost 6 bases at V and 12 bases at J; junction bases unmatched: 14. The CDR3 DNA is TGTGCCAGCAGCTCAACAGGGGAGAGAAGTCTCCAGCATTTT. Translation: CASSSTGERSLQHF.

The table lists this clonotype with many counts. The chain carries TRBV5-1 and TRBJ2-7; D is perhaps TRBD1 (7 bases). CDR3 size: 17 residues. The germline V gene encodes CDR1 SGHRS and CDR2 YFSETQ. V was pared by 1 base and J by 2 bases, with 19 bases between. The DNA for the CDR3 is TGCGCCAGCAGCTTGTATGTCCGCGGGACAGAGCCCTACGAGCAGTACTTC. It yields the protein CASSLYVRGTEPYEQYF. The full variable domain, with the rest looked up from reference TRBV5-1 and TRBJ2-7, is KAGVTQTPRYLIKTRGQQVTLSCSPISGHRSVSWYQQTPGQGLQFLFEYFSETQRNKGNFPGRFSGRQFSNSRSEMNVSTLELGDSALYLCASSLYVRGTEPYEQYFGPGTRLTVT.

This clonotype was detected ten times or more. The chain has TRBV6-5 and TRBJ2-7; maybe TRBD1 (5 bases). Trimming took off 0 bases at V and 4 bases at J, with 16 bases between the two ends. This CDR3 is built from 16 residues. Germline V lookup: CDR1 MNHEY, CDR2 SVGAGI. CDR3 DNA: TGTGCCAGCAGTTACTCGTTTCAGGGTCGCCTTTACGAGCAGTACTTC. It yields the protein CASSYSFQGRLYEQYF.

This clonotype has at least ten counts. This chain links TRBV28 with TRBJ2-7, with TRBD1 matching 7 bases. V was clipped by 6 bases and J by 2 bases; unmatched bases: 7. This CDR3 is 14 amino acids long. Per germline, CDR1 MDHEN and CDR2 SYDVKM. CDR3 DNA sequence: TGTGCCAGCAGCGAACCAGGGGGTACCTACGAGCAGTACTTC. As protein: CASSEPGGTYEQYF.

Ten or more counts support this clonotype. V usage is TRBV29-1 and J usage is TRBJ1-2; D not resolved. The CDR3 covers 11 residues. Germline V CDR1 and CDR2: SQVTM, ANQGSEA. V was shortened by 7 bases and J by 3 bases, with 9 bases between the two germline ends. CDR3: CSAEGDYGYTF. The CDR3 DNA reads TGCAGCGCGGAGGGAGACTATGGCTACACCTTC.

There are many counts of this clonotype. V gene TRBV2 combines with J gene TRBJ2-5; possible D gene TRBD2, 6 bases. CDR3 length: 12 residues. CDR1 and CDR2 from the germline V gene are SNHLY and FYNNEI. V was shortened by 7 bases and J by 13 bases, with 19 bases between the two germline ends. CDR3 protein: CASNPGEKIPYF. The CDR3, as DNA: TGTGCCAGCAATCCGGGAGAAAAGATACCGTACTTC.

CDR3 in DNA: TGTGCCAGTATATCGACAGAAGTCTCTTATGGCTACACCTTC. The encoded protein is CASISTEVSYGYTF. The J gene is TRBJ1-2, the V gene TRBV19; perhaps TRBD1 as D (5 bases). The CDR3 has 14 residues. The V gene's germline CDR1 is LNHDA and CDR2 SQIVND (reference sequence). The V end lost 7 bases, the J end lost 5 bases, and 17 bases lay between the germline ends.

This clonotype was counted ten times or more. The V call is TRBV27, the J call TRBJ2-5, with 13 bases fitting TRBD2. In germline, CDR1 is MNHEY, CDR2 SMNVEV (reference sequence). The trim removed 6 bases at V and 0 bases at J, leaving 10 bases unmatched. This CDR3 contains 18 residues. CDR3 nucleotide sequence: TGTGCCAGCAGACAGAAGGGGACTAGCGGGGCCTACCAAGAGACCCAGTACTTC. It specifies CASRQKGTSGAYQETQYF.

Ten or more counts support this clonotype. The chain has TRBV28 and TRBJ1-5; the D is unclear. The CDR3 extends over 12 amino acids. V was shortened by 8 bases and J by 4 bases, with 9 bases between the two germline ends. Germline loops: CDR1 MDHEN, CDR2 SYDVKM. CDR3 amino acids: CASALQNQPQHF. The CDR3 DNA follows: TGTGCCAGCGCCCTTCAAAATCAGCCCCAGCATTTT. Together with reference TRBV28 and TRBJ1-5, the CDR3 gives the full variable domain: DVKVTQSSRYLVKRTGEKVFLECVQDMDHENMFWYRQDPGLGLRLIYFSYDVKMKEKGDIPEGYSVSREKKERFSLILESASTNQTSMYLCASALQNQPQHFGDGTRLSIL.

CDR3 region: CASSPLAGLETQYF. DNA of the CDR3: TGCGCCAGCAGCCCGCTAGCGGGGTTGGAGACCCAGTACTTC. The chain links TRBV5-1 to TRBJ2-5; 9 positions agree with TRBD2. CDR3 length equals 14 residues. Per the germline V gene, CDR1 is SGHRS and CDR2 is YFSETQ. J was trimmed by 5 bases and V by 4 bases; bases with no gene match: 6.

The table lists this clonotype with many counts. The chain links TRBV12-5 to TRBJ2-7; D remains ambiguous. This CDR3 comprises 13 residues. Between the trimmed V and J ends, which lost 2 bases and 6 bases, there was a span of 11 bases. Germline assignment: CDR1 LGHNT and CDR2 FRNRAP. CDR3 DNA: TGTGCTAGTGGTTTGTCATCGGACGTCGAGCAGTACTTC. Translating it yields CASGLSSDVEQYF.

Many counts were recorded for this clonotype. The rearrangement links TRBV19 to TRBJ2-1; TRBD1 matches 7 bases. J was trimmed by 4 bases and V by 9 bases; bases with no gene match: 9. The CDR3 extends over 14 amino acids. Per the germline V gene, CDR1 is LNHDA and CDR2 is SQIVND (reference sequence). CDR3 amino acids: CASSGTASYNEQFF. The CDR3 nucleotides read TGTGCCAGCTCCGGGACAGCATCTTACAATGAGCAGTTCTTC.

This clonotype was picked up many times. The genes are TRBV9 and TRBJ1-2; D ambiguous. The V end was cut by 4 bases, the J end by 6 bases, with 13 bases between. The CDR3 is 13 amino acids. CDR1 and CDR2 from the germline V gene are SGDLS and YYNGEE. The CDR3 spells CASSPEGNDGYTF. The CDR3, as DNA: TGTGCCAGCAGCCCCGAAGGGAACGATGGCTACACCTTC.

The V and J genes are TRBV12-3 or TRBV12-4 and TRBJ2-7; TRBD2 agrees at 14 bases. The CDR3 loop spans 16 amino acids. J gave up 3 bases and V 6 bases, and 7 bases lay outside the gene matches. The CDR3 DNA follows: TGTGCCAGCAGCCGTACCGGACTAGCGGGAGGCTACGAGCAGTACTTC. Translation gives CASSRTGLAGGYEQYF.

This clonotype has ten or more counts. The chain joins TRBV10-3 to TRBJ1-1; D unresolved. Germline CDR1 and CDR2: ENHRY and SYGVKD. The CDR3 extends over 13 amino acids. V dropped 6 bases and J dropped 0 bases, with 8 bases sitting between them. The CDR3 bases are TGTGCCATCAGGGGCCCTATGAACACTGAAGCTTTCTTT. Its translation is CAIRGPMNTEAFF.

The V call is TRBV19, the J call TRBJ1-2; D is perhaps TRBD1 (5 bases). This CDR3 is built from 16 residues. V lost 7 bases, J lost 0 bases, and 18 bases lay in between. Germline V gene data show CDR1 as LNHDA and CDR2 as SQIVND (reference sequence). The CDR3: CASTPGGFPSNYGYTF. The CDR3 DNA follows: TGTGCCAGTACCCCCGGGGGTTTCCCTTCTAACTATGGCTACACCTTC.

The chain is built from TRBV27 and TRBJ1-1, with D unresolved. Germline V gene lookup returns CDR1 MNHEY and CDR2 SMNVEV (reference sequence). The CDR3 has 11 amino acids. Trimming stripped 8 bases from V and 5 bases from J, with 9 bases between. This CDR3 reads CASLMGTEAFF. In DNA, the CDR3 is TGTGCCAGCCTAATGGGGACTGAAGCTTTCTTT.

This clonotype was recorded a few times. A much larger clone differs by one base, so this may be a read error. The rearrangement joins TRBV20-1 to TRBJ2-7; no reliable D call. Trimming took off 0 bases at V and 2 bases at J, with 5 bases between the two ends. CDR3 length equals 12 residues. Germline V gene lookup returns CDR1 DFQATT and CDR2 SNEGSKA (reference sequence). In nucleotides, the CDR3 is TGCAGTGCTAGAGATTCGGCCTACGAGCAGTACTTC. Translation: CSARDSAYEQYF.

This clonotype was found many times. The V call is TRBV28, the J call TRBJ2-5, with D unclear. Germline CDR1 and CDR2: MDHEN and SYDVKM. Trimming removed 2 bases from V and 1 base from J, with 2 bases in between. This CDR3 spans 12 amino acids. The CDR3 loop is CASSLRQETQYF. In DNA form, the CDR3 reads TGTGCCAGCAGTTTACGCCAAGAGACCCAGTACTTC.

This clonotype appeared many times. The chain carries TRBV30 and TRBJ2-5; 9 nucleotides align to TRBD1. The length of the CDR3 is 18 residues. Germline trimming cut 0 bases from V and 5 bases from J; bases unmatched to any gene: 16. In germline, CDR1 is GTSNPN, CDR2 SVGIG (reference sequence). CDR3 loop: CAWSVFTSTGGAGETQYF. CDR3 DNA: TGTGCCTGGAGTGTATTCACGTCCACAGGGGGCGCGGGGGAGACCCAGTACTTC.

This clonotype showed up many times. The chain has TRBV11-2 and TRBJ2-2, with D unresolved. Germline V gives CDR1 SGHAT, CDR2 FQNNGV. The V end was cut by 1 base, the J end by 5 bases, with 17 bases between. This CDR3 has 17 amino acids. The CDR3 DNA reads as TGTGCCAGCAGCTTAGGAACGGCCCGACGGCCGACCGGGGAGCTGTTTTTT. Residues: CASSLGTARRPTGELFF.

This clonotype was observed at least ten times. The rearrangement uses TRBV3-1 and TRBJ1-1; D gene ambiguous. Trimming stripped 4 bases from V and 3 bases from J, with 12 bases between. From germline, CDR1 is LGHDT and CDR2 YNNKEL (reference sequence). This CDR3 has 14 amino acids. The CDR3 spells CASSPAGSDTEAFF. In DNA, the CDR3 is TGTGCCAGCAGCCCCGCCGGGTCGGACACTGAAGCTTTCTTT.

The chain combines TRBV18 with TRBJ1-1; no definite D call. V dropped 3 bases and J dropped 2 bases, with 16 bases sitting between them. CDR1 KGHSH and CDR2 LQKENI come from the germline V gene. The CDR3 totals 16 residues. The CDR3 bases are TGTGCCAGCTCACCGCCGAACGCGGGAGATAACACTGAAGCTTTCTTT. This sequence encodes CASSPPNAGDNTEAFF.

Concerning this clonotype: The CDR3 carries no conserved terminal phenylalanine or tryptophan, so it likely arises from a read error. Written as DNA, the CDR3 is TGTGCCAGCAGCTTAGCTTCCTTTGGAGAAGAGAACACTGAAGCTTTCCTT. Protein sequence: CASSLASFGEENTEAFL. V and J are TRBV7-8 and TRBJ1-1; D is unresolved. This CDR3 contains 17 residues. V was trimmed by 0 bases and J by 1 base, leaving 15 bases between them. The germline V gene has CDR1 SGHVS and CDR2 FQNEAQ.